This TCR beta chain was documented in a study of tumor-infiltrating lymphocytes in glioblastoma multiforme. TCR beta libraries were built from RNA through three nested multiplex PCR rounds using modified ARM-PCR. TCRB cDNA was made from approximately 0.5 ug total RNA. TCRdb recomputed calls from the multiplex PCR reads with MiXCR, one row per CDR3 protein. The sample has more than 13,000 distinct CDR3 sequences, 55% to 75% seen once; the top ten hold approximately 50%. Germline CDR1 and CDR2: SGHNT and YENEEA. This CDR3 comprises 15 residues. V shed 6 bases and J 5 bases; nucleotides not matched to a gene: 5.

The TCR originated in a male donor with glioblastoma. Sequenced material: brain tumor tissue. V is TRBV11-3 and J is TRBJ2-2; the match to TRBD2 covers 11 bases. In nucleotides, the CDR3 is TGTGCCAGCAGGGCTAGCGGGAGGCGGACCGGGGAGCTGTTTTTT. It yields the protein CASRASGRRTGELFF.